What follows is one TCR beta chain and its context. The antigen it binds to is not known. One base away there is no much larger clone; base qualities are not given. CDR1 and CDR2 are drawn from the germline V gene: MNHNS, SASEGT. The CDR3 spans 16 residues, from the cysteine through the phenylalanine. The CDR3 DNA has 48 bases and is translated from base 1. V loses 4 bases at its end and J loses 2 bases; junction bases beyond the gene matches: 8. The data originate from a study of T cell repertoires in cytomegalovirus infection (dated by TCRdb to 2018 to 2020). Study-level background: Recently identified HLA-C-restricted CMV epitopes, whose presentation resists viral immunomodulation, were targeted by peptide stimulations together with well-studied HLA-B-restricted epitopes. Donor HLA type was relevant to the analysis, because carriage of CMV infection together with the matching HLA type was indicated by public TCR beta signatures. Paper-wide results and their limitations: The ex vivo response was dominated by HLA-C-restricted CMV-specific TCR beta clonotypes, and the single most frequent clonotype in two of eight donors was supplied by these HLA-C-restricted clonotypes. In both this cohort and an independent 352-donor cohort, the cumulative frequency of public TCR beta family members distinguished carriers of CMV infection plus the relevant HLA type.

The treatment or condition label on this specimen signifies: in vitro stimulation with specific CMV peptide epitopes to enrich CMV-specific T cells. Sequencing was carried out with an Illumina HiSeq 1500. TCRdb passed the public sequencing reads through fastp at Q25 and MiXCR, retaining productive beta sequences. Rows merge per CDR3 protein into single entries with the most common DNA and genes. The sample profile shows approximately 990,000 distinct CDR3 sequences; roughly a third of them were found once. The ten largest make up around an eighth of the sample. The clonotype comes from a human donor in good health (CMV status not recorded). Some clones in this sample may be carry-over from other donors' samples. The sample in question was cultured CD8+ T cells from PBMCs, obtained from culture after CMV antigen stimulation. The chain uses TRBV6-1 and TRBJ2-7; 10 junctional bases match TRBD2. Here the CDR3 is given as CASSAELAGQAYEQYF. At the DNA level, the sequence is TGTGCCAGCAGTGCTGAACTAGCGGGGCAAGCCTACGAGCAGTACTTC.